This TCR beta chain was captured by sequencing in a study of blood T cell repertoires in COVID-19. The method was immunoSEQ multiplex PCR; TCRdb's version includes in-frame clones alone and lacks a portion of them. The sample shows tens of thousands of clones, almost 90% of them seen only once. Trimming removed 0 bases from V and 6 bases from J; junction bases left unmatched: 6. CDR1 and CDR2 from the germline V gene are SGHDT and YYEEEE. CDR3 length: 17 residues. This sequence originates from a woman in her sixties or seventies with acute or convalescent COVID-19. The chain uses TRBV5-6 and TRBJ2-3, with 14 bases matching TRBD2. Input material: peripheral blood. CDR3 bases: TGTGCCAGCAGCTTGGGACTAGCGGGGGGGCCCGTTGATACGCAGTATTTT. It yields the protein CASSLGLAGGPVDTQYF.